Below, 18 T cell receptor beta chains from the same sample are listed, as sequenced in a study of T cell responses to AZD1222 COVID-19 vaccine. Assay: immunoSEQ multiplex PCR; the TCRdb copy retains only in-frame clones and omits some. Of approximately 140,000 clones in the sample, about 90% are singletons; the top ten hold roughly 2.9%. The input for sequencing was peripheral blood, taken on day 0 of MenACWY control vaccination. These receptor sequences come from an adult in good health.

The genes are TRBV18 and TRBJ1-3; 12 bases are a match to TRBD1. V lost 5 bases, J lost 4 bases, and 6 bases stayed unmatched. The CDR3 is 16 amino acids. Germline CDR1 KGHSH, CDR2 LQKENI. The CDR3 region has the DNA TGTGCCAGCTCAGCCGGGACAGGGGGCGCGGGAAACACCATATATTTT. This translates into CASSAGTGGAGNTIYF.

The CDR3 here is CASSRYNEQFF. CDR3 nucleotides: TGTGCCAGCAGCCGGTACAATGAGCAGTTCTTC. This chain connects TRBV3-1 (or the pseudogene TRBV3-2) to TRBJ2-1; unclear D gene. CDR3 length equals 11 residues. CDR1 and CDR2 from the germline V gene are LGHDT and YNNKEL (reference sequence). V was cut by 4 bases and J by 4 bases, with 2 bases left in between.

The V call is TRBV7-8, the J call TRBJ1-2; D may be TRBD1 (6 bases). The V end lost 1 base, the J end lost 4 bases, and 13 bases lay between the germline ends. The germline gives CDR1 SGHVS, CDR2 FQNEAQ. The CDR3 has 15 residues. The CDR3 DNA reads TGTGCCAGCAGCTTAGTTGGGGGCATGGGCTATGGCTACACCTTC. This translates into CASSLVGGMGYGYTF.

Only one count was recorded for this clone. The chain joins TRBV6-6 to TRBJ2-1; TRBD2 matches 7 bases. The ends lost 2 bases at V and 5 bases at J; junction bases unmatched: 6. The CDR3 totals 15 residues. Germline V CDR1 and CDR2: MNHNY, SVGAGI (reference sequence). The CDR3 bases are TGTGCCAGCAGTTACCAGGGAGGGAGGGACAATGAGCAGTTCTTC. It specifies CASSYQGGRDNEQFF.

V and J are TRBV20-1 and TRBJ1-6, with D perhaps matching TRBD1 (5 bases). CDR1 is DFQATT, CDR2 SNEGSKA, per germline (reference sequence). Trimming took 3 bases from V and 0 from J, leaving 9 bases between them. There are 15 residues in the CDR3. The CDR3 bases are TGCAGTGCTAGTGGGGGGAGCTCCTATAATTCACCCCTCCACTTT. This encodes CSASGGSSYNSPLHF.

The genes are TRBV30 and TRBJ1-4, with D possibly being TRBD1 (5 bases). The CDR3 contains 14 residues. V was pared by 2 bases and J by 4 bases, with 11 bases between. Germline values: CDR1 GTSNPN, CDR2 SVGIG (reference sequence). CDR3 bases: TGTGCCTGGAGTAAGGGACTTGGTAATGAAAAACTGTTTTTT. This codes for CAWSKGLGNEKLFF. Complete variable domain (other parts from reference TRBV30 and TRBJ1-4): SQTIHQWPATLVQPVGSPLSLECTVEGTSNPNLYWYRQAAGRGLQLLFYSVGIGQISSEVPQNLSASRPQDRQFILSSKKLLLSDSGFYLCAWSKGLGNEKLFFGSGTQLSVL.

The CDR3 is CASSPGQGSNQPQHF. The CDR3 DNA reads as TGTGCCAGCAGTCCCGGACAGGGTAGCAATCAGCCCCAGCATTTT. V and J are TRBV6-6 and TRBJ1-5; 8 bases agree with TRBD1. Trimming at V came to 5 bases and at J to 0 bases, leaving 3 bases not matched to a gene. The CDR3 covers 15 residues. In germline, CDR1 is MNHNY, CDR2 SVGAGI (reference sequence).

CDR3 in amino acids: CASSFWIPGAGNTIYF. Here the CDR3 DNA reads TGTGCCAGCAGCTTCTGGATTCCGGGAGCGGGAAACACCATATATTTT. The genes are TRBV13 and TRBJ1-3, with unresolved D. The germline V gene has CDR1 PRHDT and CDR2 FYEKMQ (reference sequence). There are 16 residues in the CDR3. V gave up 3 bases and J gave up 4 bases, with 16 bases separating them. Variable domain in full (rest from reference TRBV13 and TRBJ1-3): AAGVIQSPRHLIKEKRETATLKCYPIPRHDTVYWYQQGPGQDPQFLISFYEKMQSDKGSIPDRFSAQQFSDYHSELNMSSLELGDSALYFCASSFWIPGAGNTIYFGEGSWLTVV.

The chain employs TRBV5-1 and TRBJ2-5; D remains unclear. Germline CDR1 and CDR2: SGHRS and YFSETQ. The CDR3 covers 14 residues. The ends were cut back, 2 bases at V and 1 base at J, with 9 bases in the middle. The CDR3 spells CASSFGRAQETQYF. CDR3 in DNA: TGCGCCAGCAGCTTTGGACGGGCCCAAGAGACCCAGTACTTC.

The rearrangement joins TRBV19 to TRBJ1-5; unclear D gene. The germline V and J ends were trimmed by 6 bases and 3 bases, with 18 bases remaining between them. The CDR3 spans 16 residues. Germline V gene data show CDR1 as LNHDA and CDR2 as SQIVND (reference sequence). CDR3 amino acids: CASSSSIGRINQPQHF. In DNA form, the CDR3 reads TGTGCCAGTAGCAGTTCAATTGGACGGATCAATCAGCCCCAGCATTTT.

In DNA, the CDR3 is TGCGCCAGCAGCCCAGACAGGGTGAAAGGCTACACCTTC. The encoded protein is CASSPDRVKGYTF. This chain links TRBV4-1 with TRBJ1-2; the match to TRBD1 covers 7 bases. V gave up 4 bases and J gave up 8 bases; unmatched junction bases: 7. The CDR3 loop spans 13 amino acids. CDR1 and CDR2 from the germline V gene are MGHRA and YSYEKL.

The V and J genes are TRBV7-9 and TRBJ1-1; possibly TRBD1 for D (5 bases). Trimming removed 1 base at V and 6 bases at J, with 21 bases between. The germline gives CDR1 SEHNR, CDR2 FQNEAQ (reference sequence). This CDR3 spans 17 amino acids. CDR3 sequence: CASSLGLGTPRSSEAFF. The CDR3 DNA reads TGTGCCAGCAGCTTAGGATTAGGGACTCCGAGATCCTCTGAAGCTTTCTTT. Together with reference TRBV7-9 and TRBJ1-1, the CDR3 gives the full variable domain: DTGVSQNPRHKITKRGQNVTFRCDPISEHNRLYWYRQTLGQGPEFLTYFQNEAQLEKSRLLSDRFSAERPKGSFSTLEIQRTEQGDSAMYLCASSLGLGTPRSSEAFFGQGTRLTVV.

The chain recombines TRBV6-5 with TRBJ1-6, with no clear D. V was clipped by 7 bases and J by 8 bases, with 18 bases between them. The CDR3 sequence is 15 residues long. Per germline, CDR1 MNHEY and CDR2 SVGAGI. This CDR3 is CASTTRGRGHSPLHF. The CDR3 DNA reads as TGTGCCAGCACCACACGAGGTCGAGGGCATTCACCCCTCCACTTT.

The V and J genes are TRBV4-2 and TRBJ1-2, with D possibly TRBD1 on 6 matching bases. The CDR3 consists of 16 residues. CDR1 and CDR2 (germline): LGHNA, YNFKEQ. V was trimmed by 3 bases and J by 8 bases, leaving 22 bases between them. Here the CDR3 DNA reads TGTGCCAGCAGCCAGGGCTCTACAGGGTCGCCGCAAGGCTACACCTTC. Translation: CASSQGSTGSPQGYTF.

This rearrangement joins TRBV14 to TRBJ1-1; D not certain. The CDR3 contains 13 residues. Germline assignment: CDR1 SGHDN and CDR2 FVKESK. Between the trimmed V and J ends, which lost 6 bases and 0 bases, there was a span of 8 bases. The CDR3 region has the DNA TGTGCCAGCAGTCTCGATTTGAACACTGAAGCTTTCTTT. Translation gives CASSLDLNTEAFF. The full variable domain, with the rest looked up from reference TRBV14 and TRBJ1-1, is EAGVTQFPSHSVIEKGQTVTLRCDPISGHDNLYWYRRVMGKEIKFLLHFVKESKQDESGMPNNRFLAERTGGTYSTLKVQPAELEDSGVYFCASSLDLNTEAFFGQGTRLTVV.

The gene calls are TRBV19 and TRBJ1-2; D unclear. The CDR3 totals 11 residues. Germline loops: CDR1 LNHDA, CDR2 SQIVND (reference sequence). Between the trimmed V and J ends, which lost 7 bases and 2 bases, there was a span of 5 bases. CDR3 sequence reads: CASNGNYGYTF. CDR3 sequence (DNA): TGTGCCAGTAACGGGAACTATGGCTACACCTTC.

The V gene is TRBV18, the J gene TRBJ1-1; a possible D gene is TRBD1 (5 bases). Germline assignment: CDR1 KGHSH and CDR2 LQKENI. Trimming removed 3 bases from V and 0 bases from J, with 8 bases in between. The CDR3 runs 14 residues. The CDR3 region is CASSPGGLNTEAFF. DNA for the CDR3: TGTGCCAGCTCACCCGGGGGTTTGAACACTGAAGCTTTCTTT.

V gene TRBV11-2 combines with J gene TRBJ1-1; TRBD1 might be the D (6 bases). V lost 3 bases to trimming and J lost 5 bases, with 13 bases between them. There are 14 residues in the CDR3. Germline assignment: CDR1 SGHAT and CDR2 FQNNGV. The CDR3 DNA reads TGTGCCAGCAGCTTGATGGGGGCTGGGACTGAAGCTTTCTTT. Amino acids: CASSLMGAGTEAFF.